A single sample is the source of the 10 T cell receptor beta chains below, sequenced in a study of blood T cell repertoires in COVID-19. Sequencing used immunoSEQ multiplex PCR; TCRdb keeps in-frame clones, though not all of them. The table shows about 220,000 clones, with 90% occurring only once. The specimen sequenced was PBMCs or T cells enriched from blood (not recorded which). The source is a man younger than 40 who had been exposed to COVID-19.

CDR3 region: CASSRKGRLGYNSPLHF. Written as DNA, the CDR3 is TGCGCCAGCAGTCGAAAAGGGAGGCTGGGCTATAATTCACCCCTCCACTTT. This rearrangement joins TRBV4-1 to TRBJ1-6, with no clear D. Looked up from germline, CDR1 is MGHRA and CDR2 is YSYEKL. The CDR3 is 17 residues long. V lost 6 bases, J lost 3 bases, and 18 bases lay in between.

The chain is built from TRBV18 and TRBJ2-1; TRBD1 might be the D (7 bases). Germline V gene data show CDR1 as KGHSH and CDR2 as LQKENI. CDR3 size: 16 residues. V gave up 2 bases and J gave up 7 bases, with 18 bases separating them. CDR3: CASSPSGGGVFNEQFF. The CDR3 region has the DNA TGTGCCAGCTCACCATCTGGAGGGGGCGTTTTTAATGAGCAGTTCTTC.

The chain employs TRBV24-1 and TRBJ1-6; 10 bases agree with TRBD1. With V trimmed by 5 bases and J by 8 bases, 5 bases remained unmatched. The CDR3 runs to 15 residues. The germline gives CDR1 KGHDR, CDR2 SFDVKD. The CDR3 nucleotides are TGTGCCACCAGTGGCCGGACAGGGGGAGATTCACCCCTCCACTTT. It encodes CATSGRTGGDSPLHF.

J is TRBJ2-5 and V is TRBV4-1; 8 nucleotides line up with TRBD2. The germline CDR1 and CDR2 sequences are MGHRA and YSYEKL. The CDR3 length is 15 residues. V shed 6 bases and J 2 bases; nucleotides not matched to a gene: 8. The CDR3 protein is CASRPGGGGQETQYF. The CDR3 region has the DNA TGCGCCAGCAGACCCGGGGGCGGGGGGCAAGAGACCCAGTACTTC.

This clone appeared once. This same CDR3 is encoded by further DNA sequences in the sample. The chain recombines TRBV5-1 with TRBJ1-2, with D perhaps matching TRBD1 (5 bases). V lost 4 bases and J 0 bases, leaving 10 bases between the germline ends. The CDR3 extends over 14 amino acids. Germline lookup yields CDR1 SGHRS and CDR2 YFSETQ. The CDR3 nucleotides are TGCGCCAGCAGCCTCACAGGAGCTAACTATGGCTACACCTTC. Translated: CASSLTGANYGYTF.

This sequence joins TRBV3-1 (or the pseudogene TRBV3-2) and TRBJ1-1; D ambiguous. This CDR3 is built from 12 residues. Trimming removed 8 bases from V and 4 bases from J, with 11 bases in between. Germline V gene lookup returns CDR1 LGHDT and CDR2 YNNKEL (reference sequence). CDR3 bases: TGTGCCAGCCAGCTCGGGAGCACTGAAGCTTTCTTT. This translates into CASQLGSTEAFF.

The J gene is TRBJ2-2, the V gene TRBV12-5; D may be TRBD1 (5 bases). The V end lost 4 bases, the J end lost 5 bases, and 20 bases lay between the germline ends. Germline V gives CDR1 LGHNT, CDR2 FRNRAP. The CDR3 has 17 amino acids. CDR3 DNA: TGTGCTAGTGGTTACGGACCAAGTCAGGGAAGAACCGGGGAGCTGTTTTTT. Residues: CASGYGPSQGRTGELFF. Full variable domain (rest looked up from reference TRBV12-5 and TRBJ2-2): DARVTQTPRHKVTEMGQEVTMRCQPILGHNTVFWYRQTMMQGLELLAYFRNRAPLDDSGMPKDRFSAEMPDATLATLKIQPSEPRDSAVYFCASGYGPSQGRTGELFFGEGSRLTVL.

This chain connects TRBV3-1 (or the pseudogene TRBV3-2) to TRBJ2-7, with a weak D call TRBD1 (5 bases). Looked up from germline, CDR1 is LGHDT and CDR2 is YNNKEL (reference sequence). CDR3 size: 14 residues. Trimming took off 4 bases at V and 4 bases at J, with 14 bases between the two ends. The CDR3 DNA reads as TGTGCCAGCAGCCTGGACATCGATCCATACGAGCAGTACTTC. Translating it yields CASSLDIDPYEQYF.

This rearrangement joins TRBV5-1 to TRBJ2-5; D perhaps matches TRBD1 (5 bases). The V and J ends lost 0 bases and 2 bases respectively, with 14 bases between them. This CDR3 has 16 residues. Germline V CDR1 and CDR2: SGHRS, YFSETQ. The CDR3, as DNA: TGCGCCAGCAGCTTGGCCCCAGGGTACCCACAAGAGACCCAGTACTTC. Its protein product is CASSLAPGYPQETQYF.

The chain is built from TRBV7-9 and TRBJ2-5, with TRBD1 as a possible D gene (6 bases). Germline CDR1 and CDR2: SEHNR and FQNEAQ (reference sequence). This CDR3 spans 13 amino acids. V shed 5 bases and J shed 2 bases, with 9 bases lying between them. CDR3 protein: CASSRGQQETQYF. CDR3 DNA: TGTGCCAGCAGCCGAGGACAGCAAGAGACCCAGTACTTC.